This T cell receptor (beta chain) was identified in a study of control samples from healthy donors and cancer patients. Sequenced by immunoSEQ multiplex PCR; TCRdb stores in-frame clones only, minus some. The table shows 150,000 to 200,000 clones, with 90% occurring only once. This clone appeared a single time. Per germline, CDR1 SGHTA and CDR2 FQGTGA. The CDR3 is 13 residues long. V was clipped by 2 bases and J by 11 bases, with 13 bases between them. Specimen: blood. The clonotype was recovered from a woman in her 50s in good health. The chain carries TRBV7-3 and TRBJ2-1; no firm D call. The CDR3 coding sequence is TGTGCCAGCAGCTTATCCGATGGCCAGAAGCAGTTCTTC. Its protein product is CASSLSDGQKQFF.